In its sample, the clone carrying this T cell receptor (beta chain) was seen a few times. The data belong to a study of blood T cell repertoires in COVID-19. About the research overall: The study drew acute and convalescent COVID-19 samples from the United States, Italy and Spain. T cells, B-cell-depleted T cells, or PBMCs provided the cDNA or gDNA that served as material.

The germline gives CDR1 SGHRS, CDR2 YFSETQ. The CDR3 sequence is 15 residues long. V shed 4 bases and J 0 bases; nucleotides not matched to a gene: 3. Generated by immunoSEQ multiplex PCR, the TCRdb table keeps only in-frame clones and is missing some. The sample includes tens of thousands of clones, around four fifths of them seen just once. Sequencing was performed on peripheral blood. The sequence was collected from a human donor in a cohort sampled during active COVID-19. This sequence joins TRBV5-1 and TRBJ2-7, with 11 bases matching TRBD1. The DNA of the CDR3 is TGCGCCAGCAGCCCAGGGACAGGGGGCTCCTACGAGCAGTACTTC. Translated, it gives CASSPGTGGSYEQYF.